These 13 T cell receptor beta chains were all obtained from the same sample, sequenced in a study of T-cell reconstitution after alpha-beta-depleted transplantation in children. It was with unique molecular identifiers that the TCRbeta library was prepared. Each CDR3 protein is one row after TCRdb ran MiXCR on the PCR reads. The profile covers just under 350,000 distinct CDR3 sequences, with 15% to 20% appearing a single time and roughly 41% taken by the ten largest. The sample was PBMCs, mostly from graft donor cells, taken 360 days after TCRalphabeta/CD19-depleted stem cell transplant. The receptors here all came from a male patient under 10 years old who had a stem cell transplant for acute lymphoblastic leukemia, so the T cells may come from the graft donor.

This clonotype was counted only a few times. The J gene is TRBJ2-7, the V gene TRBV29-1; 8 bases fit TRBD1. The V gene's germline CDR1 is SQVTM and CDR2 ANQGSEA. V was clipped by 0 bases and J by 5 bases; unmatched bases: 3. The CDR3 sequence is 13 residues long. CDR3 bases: TGCAGCGTTGAAGACAGGGGGCCGAACGAGCAGTACTTC. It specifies CSVEDRGPNEQYF.

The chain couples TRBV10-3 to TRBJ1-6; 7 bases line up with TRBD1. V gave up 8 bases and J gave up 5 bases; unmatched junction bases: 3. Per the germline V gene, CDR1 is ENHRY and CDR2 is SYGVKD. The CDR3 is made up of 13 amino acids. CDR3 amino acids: CAIRDRHNSPLHF. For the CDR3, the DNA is TGTGCCATCCGGGACAGACATAATTCACCCCTCCACTTT.

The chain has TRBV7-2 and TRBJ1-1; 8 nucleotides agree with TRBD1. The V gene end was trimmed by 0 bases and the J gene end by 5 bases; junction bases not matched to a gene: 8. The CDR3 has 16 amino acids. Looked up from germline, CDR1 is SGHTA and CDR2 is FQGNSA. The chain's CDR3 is CASSLAPWTGRTEAFF. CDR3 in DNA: TGTGCCAGCAGCTTAGCCCCCTGGACAGGGCGTACTGAAGCTTTCTTT.

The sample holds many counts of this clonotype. CDR3: CASSPTEVPSYEQYF. For the CDR3, the DNA is TGTGCCAGCAGCCCCACCGAGGTCCCCTCCTACGAGCAGTACTTC. The chain has TRBV7-9 and TRBJ2-7; D ambiguous. CDR1 is SEHNR, CDR2 FQNEAQ, per germline (reference sequence). V was shortened by 5 bases and J by 0 bases, with 14 bases between the two germline ends. The CDR3 has 15 amino acids.

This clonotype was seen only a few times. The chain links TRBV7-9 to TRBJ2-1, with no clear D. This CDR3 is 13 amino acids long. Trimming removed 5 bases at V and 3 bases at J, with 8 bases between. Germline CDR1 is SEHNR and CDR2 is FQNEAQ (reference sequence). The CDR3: CASSPHSYNEQFF. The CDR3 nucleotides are TGTGCCAGCAGCCCCCACAGCTACAATGAGCAGTTCTTC.

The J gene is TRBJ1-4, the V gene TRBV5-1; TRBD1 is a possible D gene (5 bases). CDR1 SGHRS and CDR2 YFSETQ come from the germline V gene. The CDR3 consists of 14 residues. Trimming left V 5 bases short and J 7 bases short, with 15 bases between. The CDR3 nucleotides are TGCGCCAGCAGGCCCCGGACAACTCGTGAAAAACTGTTTTTT. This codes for CASRPRTTREKLFF.

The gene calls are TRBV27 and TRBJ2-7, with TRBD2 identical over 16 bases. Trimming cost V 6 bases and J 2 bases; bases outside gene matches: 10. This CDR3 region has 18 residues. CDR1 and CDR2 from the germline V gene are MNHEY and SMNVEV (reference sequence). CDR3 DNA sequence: TGTGCCAGCAGCCCGGGACTAGCGGGAGGGCCTGAGGCCTACGAGCAGTACTTC. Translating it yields CASSPGLAGGPEAYEQYF.

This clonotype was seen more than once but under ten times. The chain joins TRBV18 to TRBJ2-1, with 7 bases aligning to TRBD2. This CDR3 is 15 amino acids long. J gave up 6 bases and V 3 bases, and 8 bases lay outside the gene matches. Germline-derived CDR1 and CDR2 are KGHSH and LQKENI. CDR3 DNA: TGTGCCAGCTCACCGGCGGTAGCGGGTGGCAATGAGCAGTTCTTC. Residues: CASSPAVAGGNEQFF.

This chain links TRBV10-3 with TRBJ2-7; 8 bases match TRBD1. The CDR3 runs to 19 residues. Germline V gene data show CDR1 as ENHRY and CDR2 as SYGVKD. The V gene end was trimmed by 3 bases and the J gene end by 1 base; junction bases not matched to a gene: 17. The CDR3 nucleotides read TGTGCCATCAGTGATCCCAGGACAGGGAGAAAATTGGATTCCTACGAGCAGTACTTC. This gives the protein CAISDPRTGRKLDSYEQYF.

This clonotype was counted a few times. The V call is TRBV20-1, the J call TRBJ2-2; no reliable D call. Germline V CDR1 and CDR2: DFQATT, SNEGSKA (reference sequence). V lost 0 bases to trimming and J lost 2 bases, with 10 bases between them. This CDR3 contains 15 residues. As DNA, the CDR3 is TGCAGTGCTAGAGATCACAGAATAAACACCGGGGAGCTGTTTTTT. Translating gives CSARDHRINTGELFF.

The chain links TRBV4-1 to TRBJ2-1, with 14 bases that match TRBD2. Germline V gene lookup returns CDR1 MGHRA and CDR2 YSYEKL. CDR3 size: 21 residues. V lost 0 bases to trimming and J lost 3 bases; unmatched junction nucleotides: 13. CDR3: CASSQDFEGLAGAGFYNEQFF. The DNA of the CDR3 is TGCGCCAGCAGCCAAGATTTCGAGGGACTAGCGGGAGCAGGGTTCTACAATGAGCAGTTCTTC.

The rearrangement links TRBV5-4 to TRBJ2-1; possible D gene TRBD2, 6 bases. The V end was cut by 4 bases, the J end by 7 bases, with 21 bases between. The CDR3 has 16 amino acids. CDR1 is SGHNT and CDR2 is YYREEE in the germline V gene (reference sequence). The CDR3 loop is CASSLSFGTLTNEQFF. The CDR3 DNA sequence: TGTGCCAGCAGCCTCTCCTTCGGGACTCTCACGAATGAGCAGTTCTTC.

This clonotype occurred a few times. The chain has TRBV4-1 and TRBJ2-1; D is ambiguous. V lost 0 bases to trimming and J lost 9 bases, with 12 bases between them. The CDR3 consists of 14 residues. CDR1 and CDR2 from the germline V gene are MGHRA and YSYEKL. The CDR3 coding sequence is TGCGCCAGCAGCCAAGATAATTCCCCCGGTGAGCAGTTCTTC. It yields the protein CASSQDNSPGEQFF.